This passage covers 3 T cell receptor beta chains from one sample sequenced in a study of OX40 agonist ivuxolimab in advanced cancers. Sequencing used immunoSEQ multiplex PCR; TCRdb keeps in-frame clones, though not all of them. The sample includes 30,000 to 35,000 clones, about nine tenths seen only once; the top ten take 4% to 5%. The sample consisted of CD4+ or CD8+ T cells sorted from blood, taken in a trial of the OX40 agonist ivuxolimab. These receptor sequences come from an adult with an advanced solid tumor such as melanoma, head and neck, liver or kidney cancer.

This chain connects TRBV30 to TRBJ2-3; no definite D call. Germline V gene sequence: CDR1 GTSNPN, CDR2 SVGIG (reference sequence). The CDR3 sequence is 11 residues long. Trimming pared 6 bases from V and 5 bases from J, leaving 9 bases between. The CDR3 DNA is TGTGCCTGCTTTAGACGAGATACGCAGTATTTT. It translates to CACFRRDTQYF.

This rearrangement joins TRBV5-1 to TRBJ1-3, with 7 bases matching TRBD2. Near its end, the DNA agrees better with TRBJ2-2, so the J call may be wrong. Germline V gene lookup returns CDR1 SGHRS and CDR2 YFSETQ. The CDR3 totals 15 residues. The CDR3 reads CASSLVSSGSGELFF. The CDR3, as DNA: TGCGCCAGCAGCTTGGTATCTAGCGGATCCGGGGAGCTGTTTTTT.

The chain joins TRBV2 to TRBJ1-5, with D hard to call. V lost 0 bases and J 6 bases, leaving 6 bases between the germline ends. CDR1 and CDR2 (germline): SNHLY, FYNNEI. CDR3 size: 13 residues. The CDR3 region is CASSEAERQPQHF. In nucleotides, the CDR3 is TGTGCCAGCAGTGAAGCAGAACGTCAGCCCCAGCATTTT. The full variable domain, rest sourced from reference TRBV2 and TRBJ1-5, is EPEVTQTPSHQVTQMGQEVILRCVPISNHLYFYWYRQILGQKVEFLVSFYNNEISEKSEIFDDQFSVERPDGSNFTLKIRSTKLEDSAMYFCASSEAERQPQHFGDGTRLSIL.